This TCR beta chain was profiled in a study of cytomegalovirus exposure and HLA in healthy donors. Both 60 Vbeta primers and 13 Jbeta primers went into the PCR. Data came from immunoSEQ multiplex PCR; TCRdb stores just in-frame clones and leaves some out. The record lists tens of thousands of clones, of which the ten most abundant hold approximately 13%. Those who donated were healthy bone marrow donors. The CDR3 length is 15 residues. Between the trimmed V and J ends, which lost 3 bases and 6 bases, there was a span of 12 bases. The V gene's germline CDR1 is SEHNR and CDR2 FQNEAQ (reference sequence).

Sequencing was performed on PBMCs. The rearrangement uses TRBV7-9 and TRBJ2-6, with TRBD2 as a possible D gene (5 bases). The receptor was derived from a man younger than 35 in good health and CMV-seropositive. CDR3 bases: TGTGCCAGCAGCTTGCCACTAGTTGCGGCCAACGTCCTGACTTTC. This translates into CASSLPLVAANVLTF.